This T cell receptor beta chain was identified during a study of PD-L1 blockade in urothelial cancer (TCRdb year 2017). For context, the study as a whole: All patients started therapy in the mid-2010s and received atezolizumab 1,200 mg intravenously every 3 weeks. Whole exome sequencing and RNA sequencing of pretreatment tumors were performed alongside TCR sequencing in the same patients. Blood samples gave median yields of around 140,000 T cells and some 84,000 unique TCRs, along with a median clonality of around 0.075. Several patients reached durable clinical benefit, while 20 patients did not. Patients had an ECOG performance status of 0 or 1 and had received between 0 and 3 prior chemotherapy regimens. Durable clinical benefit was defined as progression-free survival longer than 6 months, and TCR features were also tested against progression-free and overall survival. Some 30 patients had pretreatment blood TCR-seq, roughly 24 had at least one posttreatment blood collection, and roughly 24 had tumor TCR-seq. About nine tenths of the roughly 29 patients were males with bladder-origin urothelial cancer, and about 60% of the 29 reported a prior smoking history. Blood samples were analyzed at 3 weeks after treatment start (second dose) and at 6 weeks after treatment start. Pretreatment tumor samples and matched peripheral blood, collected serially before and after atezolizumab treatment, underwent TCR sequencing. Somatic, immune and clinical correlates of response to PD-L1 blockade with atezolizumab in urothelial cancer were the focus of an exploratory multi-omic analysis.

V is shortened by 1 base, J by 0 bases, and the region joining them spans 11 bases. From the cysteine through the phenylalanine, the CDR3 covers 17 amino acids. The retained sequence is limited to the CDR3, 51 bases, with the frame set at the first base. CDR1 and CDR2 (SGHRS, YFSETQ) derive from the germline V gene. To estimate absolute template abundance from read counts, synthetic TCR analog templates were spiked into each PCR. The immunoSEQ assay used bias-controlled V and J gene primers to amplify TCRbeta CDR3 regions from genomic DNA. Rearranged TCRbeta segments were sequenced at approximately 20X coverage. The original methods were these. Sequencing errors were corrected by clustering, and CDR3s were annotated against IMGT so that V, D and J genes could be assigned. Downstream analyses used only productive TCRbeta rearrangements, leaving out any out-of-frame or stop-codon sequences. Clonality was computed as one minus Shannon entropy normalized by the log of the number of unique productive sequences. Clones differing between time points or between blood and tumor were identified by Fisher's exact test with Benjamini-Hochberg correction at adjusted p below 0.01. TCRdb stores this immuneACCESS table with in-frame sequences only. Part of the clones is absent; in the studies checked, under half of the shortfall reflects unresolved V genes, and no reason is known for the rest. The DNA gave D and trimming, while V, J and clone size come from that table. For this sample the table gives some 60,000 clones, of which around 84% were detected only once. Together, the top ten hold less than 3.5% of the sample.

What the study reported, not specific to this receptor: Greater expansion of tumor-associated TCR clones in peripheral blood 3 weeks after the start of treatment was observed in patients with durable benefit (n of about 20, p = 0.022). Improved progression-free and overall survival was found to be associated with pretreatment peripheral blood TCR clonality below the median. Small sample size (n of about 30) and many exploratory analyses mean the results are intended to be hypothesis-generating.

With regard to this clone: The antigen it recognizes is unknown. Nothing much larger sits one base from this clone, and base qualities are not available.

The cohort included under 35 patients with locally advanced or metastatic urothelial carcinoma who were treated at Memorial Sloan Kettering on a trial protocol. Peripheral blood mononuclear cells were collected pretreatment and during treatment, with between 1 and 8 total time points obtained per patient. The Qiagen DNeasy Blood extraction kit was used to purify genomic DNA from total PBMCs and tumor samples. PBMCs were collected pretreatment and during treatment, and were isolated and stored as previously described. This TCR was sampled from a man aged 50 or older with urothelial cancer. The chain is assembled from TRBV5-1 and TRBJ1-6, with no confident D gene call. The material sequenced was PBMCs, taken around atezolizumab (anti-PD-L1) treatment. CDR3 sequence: CASSLSTLSSYNSPLHF. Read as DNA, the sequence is TGCGCCAGCAGCTTGTCGACTTTGAGCTCCTATAATTCACCCCTCCACTTT.